This T cell receptor (beta chain) was recorded in a study of cytomegalovirus exposure and HLA in healthy donors. The PCR contained 60 Vbeta and 13 Jbeta primers. Profiled with immunoSEQ multiplex PCR; TCRdb holds only in-frame clones, not every one. This listing includes fewer than 130,000 clones. In the case of this clone: Its antigen is unidentified.

Study-wide results and caveats: Sequencing probably produced one cluster of sequence variants that were highly shared. Donors were assumed by presence/absence analyses to have roughly uniform sequencing depth. Cytomegalovirus status, reportedly, was diagnosed with high specificity and sensitivity by the classifier.

Germline V gene lookup returns CDR1 SGHRS and CDR2 YFSETQ. With 7 bases clipped from V and 1 base from J, the junction kept 3 bases outside the gene matches. The CDR3 loop spans 13 amino acids. Sequences were obtained from PBMCs. V gene TRBV5-1 combines with J gene TRBJ2-5; 8 bases are shared with TRBD2. This sequence originates from a man between 45 and 60 years old in good health and CMV-seronegative. The DNA for the CDR3 is TGCGCCAGCCAAACTAGCGGCCAAGAGACCCAGTACTTC. It encodes CASQTSGQETQYF.